This T cell receptor beta chain is drawn from a study of OX40 agonist ivuxolimab in advanced cancers. Autoimmune disease history or systemic immunosuppression meant exclusion. Sampled blood was obtained at baseline, cycle 4 day 1, and cycle 7 day 1. V dropped 6 bases and J dropped 0 bases, with 9 bases sitting between them. Per germline, CDR1 MNHEY and CDR2 SMNVEV (reference sequence). This CDR3 region has 13 residues. Findings of the study overall: At 0.1 to 3.0 mg/kg, clonal expansion of CD4+ and CD8+ blood T cells had occurred by week 6. Averaged across samples, CD8+ T cells carried more expanded clones than CD4+ did.

By proportion, this clone is medium-sized. The target antigen is unknown. Profiling relied on immunoSEQ multiplex PCR, and the TCRdb table lists in-frame clones only, not all of them. The sample shows some 71,000 clones, 91% of them seen only once. The rearrangement uses TRBV27 and TRBJ2-7; tentative D call: TRBD1 (5 bases). Sample: CD4+ or CD8+ T cells sorted from blood, taken in a trial of the OX40 agonist ivuxolimab. The source is an adult with an advanced solid tumor such as melanoma, head and neck, liver or kidney cancer. The chain's CDR3 is CASSHDSSYEQYF. The CDR3 DNA sequence: TGTGCCAGCAGCCACGACAGCTCCTACGAGCAGTACTTC.